Shown below are 19 T cell receptor beta chains from a single sample sequenced in a study of OX40 agonist ivuxolimab in advanced cancers. The assay was immunoSEQ multiplex PCR, and TCRdb's table has in-frame clones only and misses some. The sample lists about 120,000 clones, just under 95% seen once, with less than 0.2% in the top ten. This material consisted of CD4+ or CD8+ T cells sorted from blood, taken in a trial of the OX40 agonist ivuxolimab. The source of these receptors is an adult with an advanced solid tumor such as melanoma, head and neck, liver or kidney cancer.

The chain is built from TRBV15 and TRBJ1-2; a weak D match, TRBD1 (6 bases). V lost 3 bases, J lost 4 bases, and 9 bases lay in between. CDR3 length: 13 amino acids. Germline V gene lookup returns CDR1 LNHNV and CDR2 YYDKDF (reference sequence). For the CDR3, the DNA is TGTGCCACCAGCAGGAGGGGGGCCTATGGCTACACCTTC. It translates to CATSRRGAYGYTF.

The chain has TRBV7-9 and TRBJ2-2; 8 nucleotides agree with TRBD1. The germline gives CDR1 SEHNR, CDR2 FQNEAQ (reference sequence). V lost 5 bases to trimming and J lost 0 bases; unmatched junction nucleotides: 11. The CDR3 runs to 18 residues. The CDR3 spells CASSRQGPQDANTGELFF. CDR3 DNA sequence: TGTGCCAGCAGCCGACAGGGGCCCCAAGACGCGAACACCGGGGAGCTGTTTTTT.

The gene calls are TRBV21-1 and TRBJ2-1; the table calls TRBD2, which could not be checked here. TRBV21-1 is listed as a pseudogene. This CDR3 is built from 15 residues. The CDR3 loop is CASSKASGSGNEQFF. CDR3 bases: TGTGCCAGCAGCAAAGCTAGCGGGAGTGGGAATGAGCAGTTCTTC.

The V gene is TRBV6-1, the J gene TRBJ1-2, with unresolved D. Trimming stripped 5 bases from V and 3 bases from J, with 13 bases between. This CDR3 contains 14 residues. Germline V gene data show CDR1 as MNHNS and CDR2 as SASEGT. Here the CDR3 reads CASSFSRGYYGYTF. The CDR3 DNA reads TGTGCCAGCAGTTTCTCCCGTGGGTACTATGGCTACACCTTC.

The rearrangement links TRBV21-1 to TRBJ1-1; TRBD1, the D gene given by the table, was not confirmed from the DNA. TRBV21-1 is a known pseudogene. The CDR3 is 17 amino acids. CDR3 residues: CASSKKIGQADNTEAFF. As DNA, the CDR3 is TGTGCCAGCAGCAAAAAAATAGGACAGGCTGACAACACTGAAGCTTTCTTT.

A few counts support this clone. The V and J genes are TRBV19 and TRBJ1-2; 7 bases fit TRBD1. The CDR3 is 11 residues long. The J segment lost 8 bases and the V segment lost 6 bases, leaving 3 bases of the junction unmatched. Germline V lookup: CDR1 LNHDA, CDR2 SQIVND (reference sequence). This CDR3 is CASSSGGGYTF. The CDR3, as DNA: TGTGCCAGTAGCTCAGGGGGAGGCTACACCTTC.

This chain uses TRBV7-9 with TRBJ1-2, with 9 bases that match TRBD1. V was clipped by 5 bases and J by 4 bases; unmatched bases: 8. CDR1 and CDR2 (germline): SEHNR, FQNEAQ (reference sequence). There are 15 residues in the CDR3. CDR3 loop: CASSGPGTGSYGYTF. The CDR3 DNA follows: TGTGCCAGCAGCGGGCCCGGGACAGGGAGCTATGGCTACACCTTC.

The V call is TRBV5-1, the J call TRBJ1-4; D not certain. Germline V gene sequence: CDR1 SGHRS, CDR2 YFSETQ. This CDR3 contains 14 residues. The V end was cut by 2 bases, the J end by 0 bases, with 5 bases between. CDR3 region: CASSFSSTNEKLFF. CDR3 DNA: TGCGCCAGCAGCTTCTCATCAACTAATGAAAAACTGTTTTTT. Based on the CDR3 plus reference TRBV5-1 and TRBJ1-4, the full variable domain is KAGVTQTPRYLIKTRGQQVTLSCSPISGHRSVSWYQQTPGQGLQFLFEYFSETQRNKGNFPGRFSGRQFSNSRSEMNVSTLELGDSALYLCASSFSSTNEKLFFGSGTQLSVL.

The chain recombines TRBV7-3 with TRBJ1-5, with 7 bases that match TRBD1. Germline V gives CDR1 SGHTA, CDR2 FQGTGA. CDR3 length: 16 residues. The trim removed 4 bases at V and 5 bases at J, leaving 11 bases unmatched. The CDR3 sequence: CASSSSPGTVYQPQHF. DNA of the CDR3: TGTGCCAGCAGCTCCAGTCCCGGGACAGTTTATCAGCCCCAGCATTTT.

The chain uses TRBV11-2 and TRBJ1-1, with 9 bases matching TRBD1. This CDR3 is 15 amino acids long. Losses at the gene ends were 5 bases for V and 0 bases for J; bases not matched to a gene: 4. Germline V gene data show CDR1 as SGHAT and CDR2 as FQNNGV. In DNA, the CDR3 is TGTGCCAGCAGCGCCTGGACAGGGGTGAACACTGAAGCTTTCTTT. Its translation: CASSAWTGVNTEAFF.

The V and J genes are TRBV9 and TRBJ2-5; perhaps TRBD2 as D (6 bases). Germline CDR1 is SGDLS and CDR2 is YYNGEE. V was shortened by 3 bases and J by 5 bases, with 8 bases between the two germline ends. The CDR3 is 12 amino acids. The CDR3 sequence is CASSASAETQYF. In nucleotides, the CDR3 is TGTGCCAGCAGCGCTAGCGCGGAGACCCAGTACTTC.

The chain uses TRBV6-6 and TRBJ2-2, with unresolved D. The germline gives CDR1 MNHNY, CDR2 SVGAGI (reference sequence). Trimming pared 6 bases from V and 7 bases from J, leaving 15 bases between. CDR3 size: 14 residues. As DNA, the CDR3 is TGTGCCAGCAGCCCCGAACGGTTGGGCGGGGAGCTGTTTTTT. Encoded protein: CASSPERLGGELFF.

J is TRBJ2-3 and V is TRBV28, with D possibly matching TRBD1 (5 bases). The V and J ends lost 5 bases and 0 bases respectively, with 12 bases between them. CDR3 length: 15 residues. CDR1 is MDHEN, CDR2 SYDVKM, per germline. The CDR3 DNA follows: TGTGCCAGCAGTGGGGCGGACGCTAGCACAGATACGCAGTATTTT. This gives the protein CASSGADASTDTQYF. The whole variable domain, filled in from reference TRBV28 and TRBJ2-3, reads DVKVTQSSRYLVKRTGEKVFLECVQDMDHENMFWYRQDPGLGLRLIYFSYDVKMKEKGDIPEGYSVSREKKERFSLILESASTNQTSMYLCASSGADASTDTQYFGPGTRLTVL.

The V gene is TRBV6-6, the J gene TRBJ1-2; unclear D gene. Germline assignment: CDR1 MNHNY and CDR2 SVGAGI (reference sequence). The CDR3 spans 12 residues. The V and J ends lost 7 bases and 4 bases respectively, with 10 bases between them. The CDR3 spells CASTHTTYGYTF. CDR3 bases: TGTGCCAGCACCCACACTACCTATGGCTACACCTTC.

The chain couples TRBV18 to TRBJ2-7, with TRBD2 as a possible D gene (7 bases). The germline gives CDR1 KGHSH, CDR2 LQKENI. V lost 2 bases to trimming and J lost 5 bases, with 19 bases between them. There are 16 residues in the CDR3. CDR3 DNA sequence: TGTGCCAGCTCACCAAGTCTGGGGGGGGGCCCCCACGAGCAGTACTTC. This translates into CASSPSLGGGPHEQYF.

The genes are TRBV4-3 and TRBJ2-7, with 10 bases lining up with TRBD1. After removal of 4 bases from V and 5 bases from J, the junction contained 8 bases not matched to a gene. Germline V gene sequence: CDR1 LGHNA, CDR2 YSLEER. The CDR3 is 15 amino acids. Here the CDR3 DNA reads TGCGCCAGCAGCCGACTAGGACAGGGGGTGAACGAGCAGTACTTC. The encoded protein is CASSRLGQGVNEQYF.

The genes are TRBV5-1 and TRBJ2-3; 7 bases agree with TRBD1. CDR1 SGHRS and CDR2 YFSETQ come from the germline V gene. V trimming: 3 bases; J trimming: 4 bases; junction bases outside the gene matches: 8. The CDR3 extends over 15 amino acids. The CDR3 bases are TGCGCCAGCAGCTGGAGGAAGACAGGGTCAGATACGCAGTATTTT. This encodes CASSWRKTGSDTQYF.

The CDR3 reads CASKGSGMNTEAFF. For the CDR3, the DNA is TGCGCCAGCAAGGGAAGTGGCATGAACACTGAAGCTTTCTTT. The J gene is TRBJ1-1, the V gene TRBV5-1; D remains unclear. Germline CDR1 reads SGHRS; CDR2 reads YFSETQ. CDR3 length: 14 amino acids. Trimming left V 6 bases short and J 0 bases short, with 12 bases between.

V and J are TRBV2 and TRBJ1-2; D unclear. CDR1 SNHLY and CDR2 FYNNEI come from the germline V gene. Trimming removed 7 bases from V and 5 bases from J, with 8 bases in between. This CDR3 is built from 11 residues. In DNA form, the CDR3 reads TGTGCCAGCACCGTTTCTTATGGCTACACCTTC. The encoded protein is CASTVSYGYTF.